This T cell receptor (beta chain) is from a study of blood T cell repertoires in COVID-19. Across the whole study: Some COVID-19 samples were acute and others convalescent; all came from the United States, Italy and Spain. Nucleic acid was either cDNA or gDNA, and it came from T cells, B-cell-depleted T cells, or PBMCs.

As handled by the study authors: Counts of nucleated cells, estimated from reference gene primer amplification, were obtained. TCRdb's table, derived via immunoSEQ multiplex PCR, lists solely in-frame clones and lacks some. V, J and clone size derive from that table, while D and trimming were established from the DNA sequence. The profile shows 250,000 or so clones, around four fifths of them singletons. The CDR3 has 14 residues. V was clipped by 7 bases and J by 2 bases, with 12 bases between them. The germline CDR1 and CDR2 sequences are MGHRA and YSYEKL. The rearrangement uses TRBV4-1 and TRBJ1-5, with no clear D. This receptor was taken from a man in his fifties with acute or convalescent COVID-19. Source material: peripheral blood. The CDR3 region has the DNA TGCGCCAGCAACCTTAGGCAGGGCAATCAGCCCCAGCATTTT. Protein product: CASNLRQGNQPQHF.